Here is one TCR beta chain with its context. Its antigen is still unknown. The source of the sample is a study of cytomegalovirus exposure and HLA in healthy donors. General study results and limits: V segments that were indistinguishable, TRBV6-2 and TRBV6-3 among them, were omitted from analysis.

Healthy people donating bone marrow made up the donors. With 60 Vbeta and 13 Jbeta primers, the PCR was carried out. Assay used: immunoSEQ multiplex PCR; TCRdb lists only in-frame clones, some missing. This table holds fewer than 300,000 clones, roughly 88% found once. The J segment lost 2 bases and the V segment lost 5 bases, leaving 3 bases of the junction unmatched. CDR3 size: 15 residues. Germline values: CDR1 LNHDA, CDR2 SQIVND (reference sequence). The sequence was obtained from a man aged 40-49 years in good health and CMV-seropositive. The chain carries TRBV19 and TRBJ2-1; TRBD2 aligns across 10 bases. Sequencing input: PBMCs. In DNA form, the CDR3 reads TGTGCCAGTAGTGAGCTAGCGGGAGCCTACAATGAGCAGTTCTTC. The encoded protein is CASSELAGAYNEQFF.